These 13 T cell receptor beta chains originate from one sample sequenced in a study of OX40 agonist ivuxolimab in advanced cancers. The library was made by the immunoSEQ multiplex PCR assay. TCRdb retrieved this table from immuneACCESS and kept in-frame rearrangements only. Not all clones are present; in checked studies, unresolved V genes account for under half, and no reason is known for the remainder. Present in this sample are 49,000 or so clones, more than 80% of which were seen just once. The leading ten clones occupy about 10% of the sample. The sample consisted of CD4+ or CD8+ T cells sorted from blood, taken in a trial of the OX40 agonist ivuxolimab. The source is an adult with an advanced solid tumor such as melanoma, head and neck, liver or kidney cancer.

The chain has TRBV19 and TRBJ1-1, with a tentative D call TRBD1 (5 bases). V was trimmed by 7 bases and J by 3 bases, leaving 12 bases between them. The CDR3 has 13 residues. The germline CDR1 and CDR2 sequences are LNHDA and SQIVND (reference sequence). CDR3 sequence: CASTAGWDTEAFF. The CDR3 DNA follows: TGTGCCAGTACCGCAGGGTGGGACACTGAAGCTTTCTTT.

The rearrangement uses TRBV10-3 and TRBJ2-1, with 7 bases identical to TRBD2. The CDR3 is 13 amino acids. The V segment lost 3 bases and the J segment 9 bases; nucleotides outside the gene matches: 5. Germline-derived CDR1 and CDR2 are ENHRY and SYGVKD. This CDR3 is CAISEMGGGEQFF. The CDR3 DNA follows: TGTGCCATCAGTGAAATGGGGGGGGGTGAGCAGTTCTTC.

The J gene is TRBJ2-3, the V gene TRBV18; 10 positions match TRBD1. The CDR3 is 15 residues long. V gave up 5 bases and J gave up 4 bases; unmatched junction bases: 6. Germline assignment: CDR1 KGHSH and CDR2 LQKENI. The CDR3 DNA is TGTGCCAGCTCAGCCGGGACAGGGGATGCAGATACGCAGTATTTT. Protein product: CASSAGTGDADTQYF. Together with reference TRBV18 and TRBJ2-3, the CDR3 gives the full variable domain: NAGVMQNPRHLVRRRGQEARLRCSPMKGHSHVYWYRQLPEEGLKFMVYLQKENIIDESGMPKERFSAEFPKEGPSILRIQQVVRGDSAAYFCASSAGTGDADTQYFGPGTRLTVL.

The gene calls are TRBV27 and TRBJ1-1; D perhaps matches TRBD1 (6 bases). Trimming cost V 2 bases and J 4 bases, with 11 bases left between them. CDR3 length: 14 amino acids. Germline lookup yields CDR1 MNHEY and CDR2 SMNVEV (reference sequence). The CDR3 nucleotides read TGTGCCAGCAGTTTAGGAATAGGGGGCACTGAAGCTTTCTTT. Protein product: CASSLGIGGTEAFF.

The chain joins TRBV6-1 to TRBJ2-1, with D maybe TRBD2 (5 bases). V lost 3 bases to trimming and J lost 9 bases, with 18 bases between them. The length of the CDR3 is 15 residues. Germline values: CDR1 MNHNS, CDR2 SASEGT. This CDR3 reads CASSEEADPLGEQFF. Here the CDR3 DNA reads TGTGCCAGCAGTGAGGAGGCAGACCCATTGGGTGAGCAGTTCTTC.

The rearrangement uses TRBV7-9 and TRBJ1-2; D is unresolved. Germline V CDR1 and CDR2: SEHNR, FQNEAQ (reference sequence). V was cut by 4 bases and J by 4 bases, with 13 bases left in between. The CDR3 spans 14 residues. The CDR3 reads CASSSAIGPYGYTF. DNA for the CDR3: TGTGCCAGCAGCTCCGCGATCGGACCCTATGGCTACACCTTC.

With respect to this clone: In the same sample, other DNA sequences code for this CDR3. The rearrangement uses TRBV27 and TRBJ2-5, with D perhaps TRBD1 (6 bases). The length of the CDR3 is 14 residues. Per germline, CDR1 MNHEY and CDR2 SMNVEV (reference sequence). The germline V and J ends were trimmed by 5 bases and 1 base, with 11 bases remaining between them. In DNA, the CDR3 is TGTGCCAGCAGTCAAGGACAGCCCCAAGAGACCCAGTACTTC. Residues: CASSQGQPQETQYF.

V and J are TRBV27 and TRBJ2-1; 7 nucleotides line up with TRBD2. Trimming at V came to 7 bases and at J to 8 bases, leaving 5 bases not matched to a gene. Germline CDR1 reads MNHEY; CDR2 reads SMNVEV (reference sequence). CDR3 length: 12 residues. The CDR3 spells CASTTGGDEQFF. The CDR3 bases are TGTGCCAGCACCACGGGGGGAGATGAGCAGTTCTTC.

The chain links TRBV4-3 to TRBJ1-1; D is ambiguous. This CDR3 region has 14 residues. CDR1 LGHNA and CDR2 YSLEER come from the germline V gene. V was shortened by 0 bases and J by 2 bases, with 7 bases between the two germline ends. The CDR3 sequence: CASSQDEVNTEAFF. The CDR3 region has the DNA TGCGCCAGCAGCCAAGATGAAGTAAACACTGAAGCTTTCTTT.

This chain links TRBV6-5 with TRBJ1-1; tentatively, D is TRBD1 (5 bases). Per germline, CDR1 MNHEY and CDR2 SVGAGI. The CDR3 is 13 residues long. Trimming took 8 bases from V and 5 from J, leaving 15 bases between them. CDR3 region: CASAWGGGTEAFF. The CDR3 coding sequence is TGTGCCAGCGCCTGGGGGGGTGGGACTGAAGCTTTCTTT.

V is TRBV5-1 and J is TRBJ1-4; no reliable D call. Germline assignment: CDR1 SGHRS and CDR2 YFSETQ. This CDR3 has 15 amino acids. V was shortened by 0 bases and J by 5 bases, with 11 bases between the two germline ends. The CDR3 loop is CASSLATQLNEKLFF. The CDR3 coding sequence is TGCGCCAGCAGCTTGGCGACGCAGCTGAATGAAAAACTGTTTTTT. The full variable domain, completed using reference TRBV5-1 and TRBJ1-4, is KAGVTQTPRYLIKTRGQQVTLSCSPISGHRSVSWYQQTPGQGLQFLFEYFSETQRNKGNFPGRFSGRQFSNSRSEMNVSTLELGDSALYLCASSLATQLNEKLFFGSGTQLSVL.

The rearrangement uses TRBV13 and TRBJ2-2; 9 bases align to TRBD1. Losses at the gene ends were 4 bases for V and 5 bases for J; bases not matched to a gene: 2. Per germline, CDR1 PRHDT and CDR2 FYEKMQ (reference sequence). The length of the CDR3 is 14 residues. CDR3 DNA sequence: TGTGCCAGCAGCTGGGGGACAGGGACCGGGGAGCTGTTTTTT. Translated, it gives CASSWGTGTGELFF.

The V and J genes are TRBV30 and TRBJ2-1; 11 bases fit TRBD2. Trimming removed 6 bases from V and 4 bases from J; junction bases left unmatched: 2. Germline CDR1 and CDR2: GTSNPN and SVGIG (reference sequence). The CDR3 has 13 amino acids. The DNA for the CDR3 is TGTGCCTGCACTAGCGGGAGTTACAATGAGCAGTTCTTC. It translates to CACTSGSYNEQFF. Full variable domain (remainder filled in from reference TRBV30 and TRBJ2-1): SQTIHQWPATLVQPVGSPLSLECTVEGTSNPNLYWYRQAAGRGLQLLFYSVGIGQISSEVPQNLSASRPQDRQFILSSKKLLLSDSGFYLCACTSGSYNEQFFGPGTRLTVL.